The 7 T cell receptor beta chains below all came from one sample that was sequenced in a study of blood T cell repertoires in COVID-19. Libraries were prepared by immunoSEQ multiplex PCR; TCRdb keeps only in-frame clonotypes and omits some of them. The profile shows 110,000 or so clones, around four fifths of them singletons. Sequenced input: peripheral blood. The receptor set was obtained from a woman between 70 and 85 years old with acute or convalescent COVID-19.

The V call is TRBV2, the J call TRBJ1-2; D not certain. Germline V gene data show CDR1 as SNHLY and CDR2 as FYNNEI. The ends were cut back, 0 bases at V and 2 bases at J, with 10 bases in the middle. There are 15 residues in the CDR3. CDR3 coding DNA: TGTGCCAGCAGTGAAGCAAGCGGGCGAAACTATGGCTACACCTTC. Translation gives CASSEASGRNYGYTF.

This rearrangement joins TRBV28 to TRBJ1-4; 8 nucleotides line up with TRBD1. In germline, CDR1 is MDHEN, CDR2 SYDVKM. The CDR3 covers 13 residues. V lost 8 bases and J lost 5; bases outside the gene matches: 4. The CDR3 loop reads CASLNRGNEKLFF. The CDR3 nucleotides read TGTGCCAGCCTAAACAGGGGGAATGAAAAACTGTTTTTT.

CDR3 region: CASRWGLAGADEQFF. As DNA, the CDR3 is TGTGCCAGCAGGTGGGGACTAGCGGGAGCTGATGAGCAGTTCTTC. This chain links TRBV2 with TRBJ2-1; 14 bases are shared with TRBD2. CDR3 length: 15 residues. CDR1 SNHLY and CDR2 FYNNEI come from the germline V gene. With V trimmed by 6 bases and J by 8 bases, 6 bases remained unmatched.

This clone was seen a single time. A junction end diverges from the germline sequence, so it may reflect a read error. The CDR3 sequence: CASSVRQGYISPLHF. The CDR3 region has the DNA TGTGCCAGCAGCGTACGACAGGGTTATATTTCACCCCTCCACTTT. The genes are TRBV7-9 and TRBJ1-6; 7 positions agree with TRBD1. Germline loops: CDR1 SEHNR, CDR2 FQNEAQ (reference sequence). This CDR3 spans 15 amino acids.

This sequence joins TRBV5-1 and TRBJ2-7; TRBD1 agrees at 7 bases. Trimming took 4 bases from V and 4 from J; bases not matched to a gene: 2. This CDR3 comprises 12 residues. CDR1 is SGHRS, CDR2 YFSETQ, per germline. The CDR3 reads CASSETGYEQYF. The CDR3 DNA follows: TGCGCCAGCAGCGAGACAGGGTACGAGCAGTACTTC.

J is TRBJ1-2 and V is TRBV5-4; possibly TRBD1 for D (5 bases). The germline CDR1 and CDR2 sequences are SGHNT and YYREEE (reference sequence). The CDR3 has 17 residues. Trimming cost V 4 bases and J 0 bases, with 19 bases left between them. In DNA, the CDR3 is TGTGCCAGCAGCCCCGACCCCAAGGGGCGTACTAACTATGGCTACACCTTC. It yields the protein CASSPDPKGRTNYGYTF. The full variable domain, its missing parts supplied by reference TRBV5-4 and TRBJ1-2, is ETGVTQSPTHLIKTRGQQVTLRCSSQSGHNTVSWYQQALGQGPQFIFQYYREEENGRGNFPPRFSGLQFPNYSSELNVNALELDDSALYLCASSPDPKGRTNYGYTFGSGTRLTVV.

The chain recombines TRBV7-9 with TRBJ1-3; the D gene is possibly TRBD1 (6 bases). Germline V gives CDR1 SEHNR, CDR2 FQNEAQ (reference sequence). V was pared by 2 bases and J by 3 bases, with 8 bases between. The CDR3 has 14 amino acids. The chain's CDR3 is CASSLSGVGNTIYF. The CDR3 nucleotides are TGTGCCAGCAGCTTATCAGGGGTTGGAAACACCATATATTTT.